These T cell receptor beta chains were read from a single sample in a study of OX40 agonist ivuxolimab in advanced cancers. Some clones are missing from TCRdb's copy, which holds only in-frame ones; the method was immunoSEQ multiplex PCR. This sample has 37,000 or so clones, with roughly four fifths found just once. Here the sequenced sample was CD4+ or CD8+ T cells sorted from blood, taken in a trial of the OX40 agonist ivuxolimab. These receptors all stem from an adult with an advanced solid tumor such as melanoma, head and neck, liver or kidney cancer. CDR3s include the opening cysteine and the closing phenylalanine or tryptophan. D genes are given only for firm matches. A clone size is listed for some rows: how often the clone was seen (once, few, many), or a class if it is expanded.

J gene,V gene,clone size,D gene,CDR3 DNA,CDR3 protein
TRBJ1-2,TRBV19,.,.,TGTGCCAGTAGTAGGACGGCGCGCGGGGTCTATGGCTACACCTTC,CASSRTARGVYGYTF
TRBJ2-3,TRBV5-6,.,.,TGTGCCAGCAGCTTGGTGGGCGCAGATACGCAGTATTTT,CASSLVGADTQYF
TRBJ1-6,TRBV20-1,.,.,TGCAGTGCTAGGGGAGATTCACCCCTCCACTTT,CSARGDSPLHF
TRBJ2-2,TRBV5-4,.,TRBD1,TGTGCCAGCAGCGGGACAGTTAACACCGGGGAGCTGTTTTTT,CASSGTVNTGELFF
TRBJ2-1,TRBV6-1,.,.,TGTGCCAGCAGATCAGGATCACTCAATGAGCAGTTCTTC,CASRSGSLNEQFF
TRBJ2-7,TRBV7-9,.,.,TGTGCCAGCAGCCCAGGGAGAGGGTTAGGCAACGAGCAGTACTTC,CASSPGRGLGNEQYF
TRBJ1-6,TRBV7-3,.,.,TGTGCCAGCAGCTTAGCGAAGAATTCACCCCTCCACTTT,CASSLAKNSPLHF
TRBJ1-1,TRBV30,.,TRBD1,TGTGCCTGGGGGACAGGGAACACTGAAGCTTTCTTT,CAWGTGNTEAFF
TRBJ2-4,TRBV12-1,.,.,TGTGCCAGCAGCTTTTCGGACAGGGGATGCCCGATGGGACAAAGTGGCAAAAACATTCAGTACTTC,CASSFSDRGCPMGQSGKNIQYF
TRBJ1-2,TRBV18,.,TRBD1,TGTGCCAGCTCACCAGGGACAGGTGGCTACACCTTC,CASSPGTGGYTF
TRBJ1-5,TRBV19,.,.,TGTGCCAGTACCACAGGGTTCGAGCCCCAGCATTTT,CASTTGFEPQHF
TRBJ2-1,TRBV11-2,.,TRBD1,TGTGCCTGCCGGTCGTGGACAGGGGCGTACAATGAGCAGTTCTTC,CACRSWTGAYNEQFF
TRBJ1-5,TRBV11-2,once,.,TGTGCCAGCAGCTTAGATCCGTGGGGAAGCAATCAGCCCCAGCATTTT,CASSLDPWGSNQPQHF
TRBJ1-1,TRBV19,.,.,TGTGCCAGTAGTATAGGGGAAAGGGTCCGGTGGGGGAACACTGAAGCTTTCTTT,CASSIGERVRWGNTEAFF
TRBJ2-3,TRBV7-8,.,TRBD2,TGTGCCAGCAGCATAAGACTAGCGCGAGAGGTAGATACGCAGTATTTT,CASSIRLAREVDTQYF
TRBJ2-7,TRBV27,.,.,TGTGCCAGCAGTTTAGAGAATTCCTACGAGCAGTACTTC,CASSLENSYEQYF
TRBJ1-6,TRBV5-3,.,.,TGTGCCAGAAGCTTGATCCAGGCCCCGCGGAAAGCTTCACCCCTCCACTTT,CARSLIQAPRKASPLHF
TRBJ1-2,TRBV18,few,.,TGTGCCAGCTCACCGGGCGGTCCTCCCGCCCCTGGCTACACCTTC,CASSPGGPPAPGYTF
TRBJ2-7,TRBV27,.,TRBD2,TGTGCCAGCAGTTCTCCGGGACTAGCGGTTTACGAGCAGTACTTC,CASSSPGLAVYEQYF
TRBJ1-6,TRBV11-2,few,.,TGTGCCAGCAGCTTAGATCGGCAGGGGAATTCACCCCTCCACTTT,CASSLDRQGNSPLHF
TRBJ2-3,TRBV7-2,.,TRBD1,TGTGCCAGCAGCCGGACCGGGACAGCGGCAGATACGCAGTATTTT,CASSRTGTAADTQYF
TRBJ2-7,TRBV10-3,.,.,TGTGCTTCGGGCTGGGGAGTTTACGAGCAGTACTTC,CASGWGVYEQYF
TRBJ1-5,TRBV19,.,.,TGTGCCAGTAGTATAGTTGAGTACGGTAATCAGCCCCAGCATTTT,CASSIVEYGNQPQHF
TRBJ2-3,TRBV9,few,TRBD2,TGTGCCAGCAGCCCCCGACTAGCGGGAGGGTCGGATACGCAGTATTTT,CASSPRLAGGSDTQYF
TRBJ1-4,TRBV4-1,few,.,TGCGCCAGCAGCCAGACCAGGGATGATAAACTGTTTTTT,CASSQTRDDKLFF
TRBJ2-3,TRBV7-8,.,TRBD1,TGTGCCAGCAGCTTAAGGGGGCACACAGATACGCAGTATTTT,CASSLRGHTDTQYF
TRBJ1-2,TRBV29-1,once,TRBD1,TGCAGCGTTGGGCGGGGACAGGGGAGAGGCTACACCTTC,CSVGRGQGRGYTF
TRBJ2-2,TRBV6-5,.,.,TGTGCCAGCAGTTGGACAGCCGGGGAGCTGTTTTTT,CASSWTAGELFF
TRBJ2-7,TRBV7-9,.,.,TGTGCCAGCAGCCTCTTTGGGACGAGCTACGAGCAGTACTTC,CASSLFGTSYEQYF
TRBJ1-3,TRBV28,.,TRBD1,TGTGCCAGCAGTTTCCGAAACAGGGGCCCTGGAAACACCATATATTTT,CASSFRNRGPGNTIYF
TRBJ2-3,TRBV6-1,.,.,TGTGCCAGCACTGTTGCGGGGGCCGGATATACGCAGTATTTT,CASTVAGAGYTQYF
TRBJ2-1,TRBV5-4,.,TRBD2,TGTGCCAGCAGCTTATGGCGTCTAGCGGGAATGAATGAGCAGTTCTTC,CASSLWRLAGMNEQFF
TRBJ2-7,TRBV28,.,.,TGTGCCAGCGGCACCCCAACGTGGCAGTACTTC,CASGTPTWQYF
TRBJ1-2,TRBV30,.,.,TGTGCCTGCCTTACCGTTGGGGTTGGCTACACCTTC,CACLTVGVGYTF
TRBJ2-1,TRBV2,.,.,TGTGCCAGCAGTGTTTATCCAGGGTACAATGAGCAGTTCTTC,CASSVYPGYNEQFF
TRBJ1-6,TRBV4-1,.,TRBD1,TGCGCCAGCAGCCAAGATTCTTTGAGGACAGGGTGGAATAATTCACCCCTCCACTTT,CASSQDSLRTGWNNSPLHF
TRBJ2-1,TRBV29-1,.,.,TGCAGCGCCAACCTCCGGGTCAAGGCGGGCAATGAGCAGTTCTTC,CSANLRVKAGNEQFF
TRBJ2-1,TRBV6-1,.,.,TGTGCCAGCAGTGACCTTCTGAGGGTCGAGAATGAGCAGTTCTTC,CASSDLLRVENEQFF
TRBJ2-6,TRBV10-3,.,.,TGTGCCATCAGTGAGCTGGGTGGCTCTGGGGCCAACGTCCTGACTTTC,CAISELGGSGANVLTF
TRBJ2-2,TRBV18,.,.,TGTGCCAGCTCACCACCCCTGGGCAGGGACACCGGGGAGCTGTTTTTT,CASSPPLGRDTGELFF
TRBJ2-7,TRBV29-1,.,TRBD2,TGCAGCGTTTTGGGACTAGCGGGAAGGGACGAGCAGTACTTC,CSVLGLAGRDEQYF
TRBJ2-1,TRBV7-9,.,.,TGTGCCTTCAGCTTAGATTCGTACAATGAGCAGTTCTTC,CAFSLDSYNEQFF
TRBJ1-5,TRBV19,.,.,TGTGCCAGTAGAGGTAGCAATCAGCCCCAGCATTTT,CASRGSNQPQHF
TRBJ2-1,TRBV9,.,.,TGTGCCAGCAGCACCCTAGCGAACTACAATGAGCAGTTCTTC,CASSTLANYNEQFF
TRBJ2-5,TRBV18,.,.,TGTGCCAGCTCCCGAACCCCCCAAGAGACCCAGTACTTC,CASSRTPQETQYF
TRBJ2-3,TRBV7-3,.,TRBD2,TGTGCCAGCAGCTTATATAAGCGGGAGACAGATACGCAGTATTTT,CASSLYKRETDTQYF
TRBJ2-6,TRBV27,.,.,TGTGCCAGCAGTTTTAGGCCGAGGGGGTTCCTCTCTGGGGCCAACGTCCTGACTTTC,CASSFRPRGFLSGANVLTF
TRBJ2-3,TRBV6-6,.,.,TGTGCCAGCACCGCGACCCGCACAGATACGCAGTATTTT,CASTATRTDTQYF
TRBJ2-7,TRBV7-2,once,TRBD1,TGTGCCAGCAGCCAGGGACAGGGGCCCTACGAGCAGTACTTC,CASSQGQGPYEQYF
TRBJ1-1,TRBV6-1,.,TRBD1,TGTGCCAGCAGTTGGACAGGGAACACTGAAGCTTTCTTT,CASSWTGNTEAFF
TRBJ2-3,TRBV11-2,.,.,TGTGCCAGCAGCCACCCTCCTCCAGGCACAGATACGCAGTATTTT,CASSHPPPGTDTQYF